Below, 18 T cell receptor beta chains from the same sample are listed, as sequenced in a study of blood T cell repertoires in COVID-19 (dated by TCRdb to 2018 to 2021). Library generation was performed with the immunoSEQ multiplex PCR assay. Here the immuneACCESS table is served through TCRdb, limited to in-frame sequences with V and J called. Missing clones are a known gap in these copies; in checked studies unresolved V genes cover under half, and the rest lacks a known reason. Across this sample there are 45,000 or so clones, with about 90% seen only once. The ten largest clones capture 23% of the sample. Source material: peripheral blood. The source of these receptors is a woman aged 80 or over in a cohort sampled during active or convalescent COVID-19.

This clone was recorded a few times. This chain links TRBV7-3 with TRBJ1-6; unclear D gene. Trimming cost V 4 bases and J 7 bases, with 8 bases left between them. CDR3 length: 13 residues. The germline gives CDR1 SGHTA, CDR2 FQGTGA. The chain's CDR3 is CASSSGRNSPLHF. CDR3 in DNA: TGTGCCAGCAGCTCCGGGAGAAATTCACCCCTCCACTTT.

The table lists this clone with a count of one. The chain joins TRBV28 to TRBJ1-2; D is possibly TRBD1 (5 bases). There are 16 residues in the CDR3. With 4 bases removed from V and 0 bases from J, the gap between germline ends came to 15 bases. Germline V gene sequence: CDR1 MDHEN, CDR2 SYDVKM. The CDR3: CASSYHPGGANYGYTF. CDR3 DNA: TGTGCCAGCAGTTACCACCCCGGAGGGGCTAACTATGGCTACACCTTC.

The rearrangement uses TRBV19 and TRBJ2-3, with 10 bases that match TRBD2. With 7 bases clipped from V and 0 bases from J, the junction kept 16 bases outside the gene matches. The CDR3 consists of 19 residues. The germline CDR1 and CDR2 sequences are LNHDA and SQIVND (reference sequence). The CDR3: CASKWRSGGVFSSTDTQYF. In DNA, the CDR3 is TGTGCCAGTAAATGGAGAAGCGGGGGGGTGTTTTCTAGCACAGATACGCAGTATTTT.

The chain links TRBV5-4 to TRBJ2-7; D is unresolved. V lost 3 bases and J 2 bases, leaving 12 bases between the germline ends. This CDR3 comprises 14 residues. CDR1 is SGHNT, CDR2 YYREEE, per germline (reference sequence). This chain's CDR3 is CASSWALSPYEQYF. CDR3 bases: TGTGCCAGCAGCTGGGCCCTGTCCCCCTACGAGCAGTACTTC.

The chain is built from TRBV4-2 and TRBJ1-1; D unresolved. Trimming took 1 base from V and 1 from J, leaving 10 bases between them. In germline, CDR1 is LGHNA, CDR2 YNFKEQ. The CDR3 runs 15 residues. The CDR3 bases are TGTGCCAGCAGCCAAGGGCCTCGTGGGAACACTGAAGCTTTCTTT. As protein: CASSQGPRGNTEAFF.

This chain connects TRBV5-1 to TRBJ1-4; 7 bases agree with TRBD1. CDR1 is SGHRS and CDR2 is YFSETQ in the germline V gene. V was clipped by 4 bases and J by 6 bases; unmatched bases: 15. The CDR3 extends over 17 amino acids. CDR3 protein: CASSHRGDYLQDEKLFF. CDR3 nucleotides: TGCGCCAGCAGCCACAGGGGCGATTACCTCCAGGATGAAAAACTGTTTTTT.

The chain has TRBV7-9 and TRBJ2-1; 8 bases are shared with TRBD2. Germline loops: CDR1 SEHNR, CDR2 FQNEAQ (reference sequence). Trimming removed 5 bases from V and 5 bases from J; junction bases left unmatched: 5. The CDR3 covers 14 residues. Written as DNA, the CDR3 is TGTGCCAGCAGCCCGAGCGGGAGAAACAATGAGCAGTTCTTC. This translates into CASSPSGRNNEQFF.

This clone was seen only a few times. The chain combines TRBV3-1 (or the pseudogene TRBV3-2) with TRBJ1-4, with unresolved D. The CDR3 extends over 15 amino acids. Germline V gene lookup returns CDR1 LGHDT and CDR2 YNNKEL (reference sequence). V lost 4 bases to trimming and J lost 7 bases, with 16 bases between them. DNA of the CDR3: TGTGCCAGCAGCCCGTACAACCAAAGAGGTGAAAAACTGTTTTTT. It encodes CASSPYNQRGEKLFF.

This clone was observed a few times. CDR3 amino acids: CASSIDLAGASYNEQFF. The CDR3 DNA is TGTGCCAGTAGTATAGATTTAGCGGGGGCCTCCTACAATGAGCAGTTCTTC. The J gene is TRBJ2-1, the V gene TRBV19, with TRBD2 identical over 9 bases. The J segment lost 0 bases and the V segment lost 0 bases, leaving 3 bases of the junction unmatched. The CDR3 extends over 17 amino acids. Germline V gives CDR1 LNHDA, CDR2 SQIVND (reference sequence).

The J gene is TRBJ1-1, the V gene TRBV11-2; TRBD1 might be the D (6 bases). Looked up from germline, CDR1 is SGHAT and CDR2 is FQNNGV. The CDR3 loop spans 14 amino acids. Deletions cut 5 bases from V and 4 bases from J, with 14 bases between. The CDR3 sequence: CASSPWGPTTEAFF. In nucleotides, the CDR3 is TGTGCCAGCAGCCCTTGGGGGCCGACCACTGAAGCTTTCTTT.

In its sample, this clone was seen once. V is TRBV19 and J is TRBJ2-2; 16 bases line up with TRBD2. V lost 3 bases and J lost 6; bases outside the gene matches: 4. This CDR3 has 17 residues. The germline V gene has CDR1 LNHDA and CDR2 SQIVND (reference sequence). The CDR3 DNA reads TGTGCCAGTAGTATCGGGACTAGCGGGGGGGCCGCCGGGGAGCTGTTTTTT. Translation gives CASSIGTSGGAAGELFF. The variable domain in full, completed from reference TRBV19 and TRBJ2-2, reads DGGITQSPKYLFRKEGQNVTLSCEQNLNHDAMYWYRQDPGQGLRLIYYSQIVNDFQKGDIAEGYSVSREKKESFPLTVTSAQKNPTAFYLCASSIGTSGGAAGELFFGEGSRLTVL.

The chain combines TRBV7-2 with TRBJ2-7; D is perhaps TRBD1 (6 bases). The CDR3 totals 14 residues. Germline CDR1 SGHTA, CDR2 FQGNSA. The V end was cut by 6 bases, the J end by 0 bases, with 12 bases between. The CDR3 bases are TGTGCCAGCAGGGGGACAATTTCCTCCTACGAGCAGTACTTC. The encoded protein is CASRGTISSYEQYF. Supplemented by reference TRBV7-2 and TRBJ2-7, the full variable domain reads GAGVSQSPSNKVTEKGKDVELRCDPISGHTALYWYRQSLGQGLEFLIYFQGNSAPDKSGLPSDRFSAERTGGSVSTLTIQRTQQEDSAVYLCASRGTISSYEQYFGPGTRLTVT.

This clone is classed as medium-sized. The gene calls are TRBV6-5 and TRBJ2-1, with 10 bases identical to TRBD2. With 6 bases clipped from V and 7 bases from J, the junction kept 9 bases outside the gene matches. The germline V gene has CDR1 MNHEY and CDR2 SVGAGI. The CDR3 totals 15 residues. CDR3 nucleotide sequence: TGTGCCAGCAGAGAGCGGGGGGGCCTTGGGAATGAGCAGTTCTTC. The encoded protein is CASRERGGLGNEQFF.

CDR3 sequence reads: CASSFTPSGGQYF. CDR3 bases: TGTGCCAGCAGTTTTACCCCGTCGGGTGGGCAGTACTTC. The chain employs TRBV12-3 or TRBV12-4 and TRBJ2-7, with no clear D. The ends were cut back, 3 bases at V and 9 bases at J, with 15 bases in the middle. The CDR3 is made up of 13 amino acids.

The chain recombines TRBV11-2 with TRBJ1-6; possible D gene TRBD1, 6 bases. The germline CDR1 and CDR2 sequences are SGHAT and FQNNGV. V gave up 1 base and J gave up 6 bases, with 13 bases separating them. The CDR3 length is 16 residues. The CDR3 DNA sequence: TGTGCCAGCAGCTTAGTGGCAGGGGTAGGTAATTCACCCCTCCACTTT. It codes for CASSLVAGVGNSPLHF.

The V and J genes are TRBV7-6 and TRBJ2-2, with D maybe TRBD2 (5 bases). Germline V gives CDR1 SGHVS, CDR2 FNYEAQ. This CDR3 region has 14 residues. V lost 1 base and J lost 3, with 6 bases in between. The CDR3 sequence is CASSLGGHTGELFF. In nucleotides, the CDR3 is TGTGCCAGCAGCTTAGGCGGGCACACCGGGGAGCTGTTTTTT.

The genes are TRBV5-6 and TRBJ2-1; D not resolved. V lost 3 bases and J 4 bases, leaving 14 bases between the germline ends. Per the germline V gene, CDR1 is SGHDT and CDR2 is YYEEEE. The CDR3 extends over 15 amino acids. DNA for the CDR3: TGTGCCAGCAGCTCCCGGATAGCCCGTTACAATGAGCAGTTCTTC. This sequence encodes CASSSRIARYNEQFF.

V is TRBV9 and J is TRBJ1-3; D gene ambiguous. Germline CDR1 SGDLS, CDR2 YYNGEE. Trimming left V 4 bases short and J 0 bases short, with 14 bases between. The CDR3 loop spans 16 amino acids. The CDR3 region is CASSPPRATSGNTIYF. The CDR3 nucleotides read TGTGCCAGCAGCCCCCCAAGAGCTACCTCTGGAAACACCATATATTTT.